This T cell receptor (beta chain) comes out of a study of graft-versus-host responses after intestinal transplantation. Only in-frame clones appear in the TCRdb table, and some are missing; sequencing was by immunoSEQ multiplex PCR. The table has about 59,000 clones, 90% to 95% seen once. CDR1 SGHRS and CDR2 YFSETQ come from the germline V gene. The CDR3 length is 14 residues. The ends lost 3 bases at V and 6 bases at J; junction bases unmatched: 5. As for this clone: Its specificity is not known.

The sequencing here drew on unstimulated CD4+ T cells sorted from spleen or lymph node cells, taken before transplant. This chain joins TRBV5-1 and TRBJ2-1, with 8 bases identical to TRBD2. The sequence derives from a human donor who was the organ donor for an intestinal transplant. CDR3 bases: TGCGCCAGCAGCTCGGGCGGGGGGCGCAATGAGCAGTTCTTC. Translation gives CASSSGGGRNEQFF.